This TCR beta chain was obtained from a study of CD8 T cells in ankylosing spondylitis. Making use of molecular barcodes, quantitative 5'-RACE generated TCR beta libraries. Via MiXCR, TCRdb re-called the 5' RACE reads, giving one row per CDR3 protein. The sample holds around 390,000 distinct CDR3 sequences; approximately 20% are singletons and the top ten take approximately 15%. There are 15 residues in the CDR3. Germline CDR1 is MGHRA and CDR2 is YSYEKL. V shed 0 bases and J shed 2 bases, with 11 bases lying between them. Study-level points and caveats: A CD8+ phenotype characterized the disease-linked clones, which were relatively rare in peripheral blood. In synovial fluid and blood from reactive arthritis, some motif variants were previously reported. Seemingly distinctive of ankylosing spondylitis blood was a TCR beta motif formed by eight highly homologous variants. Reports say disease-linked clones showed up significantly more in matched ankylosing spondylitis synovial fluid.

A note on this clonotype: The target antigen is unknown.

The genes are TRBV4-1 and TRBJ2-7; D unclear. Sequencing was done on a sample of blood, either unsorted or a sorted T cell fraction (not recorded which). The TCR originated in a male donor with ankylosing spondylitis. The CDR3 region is CASSQDSRNTYEQYF. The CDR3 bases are TGCGCCAGCAGCCAAGATTCCAGGAACACCTACGAGCAGTACTTC.